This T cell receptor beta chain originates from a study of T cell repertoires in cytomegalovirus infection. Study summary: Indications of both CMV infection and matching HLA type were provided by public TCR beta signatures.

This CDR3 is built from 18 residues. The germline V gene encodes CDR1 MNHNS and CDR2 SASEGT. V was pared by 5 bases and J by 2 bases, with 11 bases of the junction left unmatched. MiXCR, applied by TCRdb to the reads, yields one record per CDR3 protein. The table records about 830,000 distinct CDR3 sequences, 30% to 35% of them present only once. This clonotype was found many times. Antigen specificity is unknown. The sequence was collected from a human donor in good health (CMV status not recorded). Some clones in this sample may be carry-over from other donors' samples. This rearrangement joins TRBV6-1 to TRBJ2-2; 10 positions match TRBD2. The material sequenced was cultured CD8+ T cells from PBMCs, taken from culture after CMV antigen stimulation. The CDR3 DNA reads TGTGCCAGCAGTTCTTCTCTAGCGGGGGCCCTCAACACCGGGGAGCTGTTTTTT. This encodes CASSSSLAGALNTGELFF.